Shown below are 13 T cell receptor beta chains from a single sample sequenced in a study of response to subunit inactivated influenza vaccine. TCRdb independently ran MiXCR on the RT-PCR reads; one entry per CDR3 protein. The sample shows roughly 700,000 distinct CDR3 sequences, around 14% of them seen only once. Specimen: PBMCs from blood, collected 14 to 15 days before vaccination. These receptors were obtained from a man aged 50 to 60 who received an inactivated influenza vaccine.

In this sample, this clonotype turned up a few times. The gene calls are TRBV19 and TRBJ2-1; 9 nucleotides agree with TRBD1. CDR1 is LNHDA, CDR2 SQIVND, per germline (reference sequence). The junction had 5 bases not matched to a gene; V was cut back by 8 bases and J by 0 bases. The CDR3 is made up of 15 amino acids. CDR3 sequence reads: CASSQGALSYNEQFF. The CDR3 DNA reads as TGTGCCAGTTCACAGGGGGCCCTCTCCTACAATGAGCAGTTCTTC.

The rearrangement joins TRBV14 to TRBJ2-7; 8 bases align to TRBD1. This CDR3 region has 14 residues. Germline CDR1 reads SGHDN; CDR2 reads FVKESK. The trim removed 4 bases at V and 4 bases at J, leaving 6 bases unmatched. This CDR3 is CASSLRQGRYEQYF. The CDR3 nucleotides read TGTGCCAGCAGCCTGAGACAGGGGAGGTACGAGCAGTACTTC.

This clonotype was found a few times. The chain recombines TRBV5-6 with TRBJ2-5; 8 nucleotides agree with TRBD2. Losses at the gene ends were 4 bases for V and 2 bases for J; bases not matched to a gene: 7. The length of the CDR3 is 15 residues. Germline lookup yields CDR1 SGHDT and CDR2 YYEEEE. CDR3 sequence: CASSHTSGAQETQYF. CDR3 coding DNA: TGTGCCAGCAGCCACACTAGCGGAGCTCAAGAGACCCAGTACTTC. The variable domain in full, completed from reference TRBV5-6 and TRBJ2-5, reads DAGVTQSPTHLIKTRGQQVTLRCSPKSGHDTVSWYQQALGQGPQFIFQYYEEEERQRGNFPDRFSGHQFPNYSSELNVNALLLGDSALYLCASSHTSGAQETQYFGPGTRLLVL.

This clonotype was counted only a few times. The chain combines TRBV21-1 with TRBJ2-5; the table's D call, TRBD2, was not checked against the DNA. TRBV21-1 is a pseudogene segment. This CDR3 comprises 14 residues. The CDR3 nucleotides are TGTGCCAGCAGCCCCACTAGCGCGAAAGAGACCCAGTACTTC. As protein: CASSPTSAKETQYF.

The table lists this clonotype with a few counts. The V gene is TRBV12-3 or TRBV12-4, the J gene TRBJ2-3; D could derive from TRBD1 or TRBD2 (5 bases each). The ends were cut back, 5 bases at V and 5 bases at J, with 20 bases in the middle. This CDR3 region has 16 residues. In DNA, the CDR3 is TGTGCCAGCAGTATAGTGGGCCAGGGAGCTAAAGATACGCAGTATTTT. This translates into CASSIVGQGAKDTQYF.

V usage is TRBV12-3 or TRBV12-4 and J usage is TRBJ1-2; no clear D gene. CDR3 size: 14 residues. The V gene lost 7 bases and the J gene lost 4 bases, with 16 bases spanning the gap. CDR3 loop: CASKRSASSYGYTF. The CDR3 nucleotides are TGTGCCAGCAAACGGTCCGCCTCATCCTATGGCTACACCTTC.

This clonotype has a handful of counts. V gene TRBV2 combines with J gene TRBJ1-1; D perhaps matches TRBD1 (6 bases). Germline-derived CDR1 and CDR2 are SNHLY and FYNNEI. V lost 3 bases and J 3 bases, leaving 14 bases between the germline ends. This CDR3 has 15 residues. The CDR3 region is CASSERGTGYTEAFF. In nucleotides, the CDR3 is TGTGCCAGCAGTGAGAGGGGGACGGGGTACACTGAAGCTTTCTTT.

This clonotype was seen a handful of times. This chain links TRBV5-1 with TRBJ1-2; D gene uncertain. V lost 2 bases and J lost 2, with 10 bases in between. The CDR3 covers 14 residues. The germline gives CDR1 SGHRS, CDR2 YFSETQ. The CDR3 loop reads CASSFLEGNYGYTF. The CDR3 DNA sequence: TGCGCCAGCAGCTTTCTCGAGGGCAACTATGGCTACACCTTC. Combining the CDR3 with reference TRBV5-1 and TRBJ1-2 gives the whole variable domain KAGVTQTPRYLIKTRGQQVTLSCSPISGHRSVSWYQQTPGQGLQFLFEYFSETQRNKGNFPGRFSGRQFSNSRSEMNVSTLELGDSALYLCASSFLEGNYGYTFGSGTRLTVV.

This clonotype has only a few counts. V usage is TRBV7-9 and J usage is TRBJ2-7; D is possibly TRBD1 (6 bases). V lost 5 bases and J lost 3, with 14 bases in between. Germline values: CDR1 SEHNR, CDR2 FQNEAQ (reference sequence). The CDR3 runs to 14 residues. The CDR3 nucleotides read TGTGCCAGCAGCCGAGGGGGTGCCCACTACGAGCAGTACTTC. Protein product: CASSRGGAHYEQYF.

This clonotype showed up just a few times. This chain uses TRBV20-1 with TRBJ2-7, with D possibly TRBD2 on 7 matching bases. This CDR3 comprises 14 residues. Germline assignment: CDR1 DFQATT and CDR2 SNEGSKA (reference sequence). Between the trimmed V and J ends, which lost 4 bases and 2 bases, there was a span of 15 bases. CDR3 in amino acids: CSANGGGDTYEQYF. Written as DNA, the CDR3 is TGCAGTGCTAATGGCGGGGGCGACACCTACGAGCAGTACTTC.

The chain is built from TRBV7-2 and TRBJ2-7; 7 bases are a match to TRBD1. Trimming at V came to 5 bases and at J to 3 bases, leaving 7 bases not matched to a gene. The V gene's germline CDR1 is SGHTA and CDR2 FQGNSA. The CDR3 covers 14 residues. CDR3 amino acids: CASSAYRGSYEQYF. The CDR3 DNA reads TGTGCCAGCAGCGCATACAGGGGTAGCTACGAGCAGTACTTC. Full variable domain (rest looked up from reference TRBV7-2 and TRBJ2-7): GAGVSQSPSNKVTEKGKDVELRCDPISGHTALYWYRQSLGQGLEFLIYFQGNSAPDKSGLPSDRFSAERTGGSVSTLTIQRTQQEDSAVYLCASSAYRGSYEQYFGPGTRLTVT.

In its sample, this clonotype was seen a few times. Here the CDR3 DNA reads TGTGCCAGCTCACCACGGGTGGGGCACAGGGGGACCTACGAGCAGTACTTC. Translated: CASSPRVGHRGTYEQYF. This chain uses TRBV18 with TRBJ2-7, with TRBD1 matching 8 bases. The CDR3 loop spans 17 amino acids. Germline-derived CDR1 and CDR2 are KGHSH and LQKENI. V shed 1 base and J 2 bases; nucleotides not matched to a gene: 10.

This clonotype was counted a few times. The genes are TRBV7-9 and TRBJ2-7; 7 nucleotides agree with TRBD2. This CDR3 has 13 residues. In germline, CDR1 is SEHNR, CDR2 FQNEAQ (reference sequence). With 5 bases clipped from V and 6 bases from J, the junction kept 7 bases outside the gene matches. The CDR3 here is CASSDGLVGEQYF. CDR3 coding DNA: TGTGCCAGCAGCGACGGACTAGTTGGCGAGCAGTACTTC.